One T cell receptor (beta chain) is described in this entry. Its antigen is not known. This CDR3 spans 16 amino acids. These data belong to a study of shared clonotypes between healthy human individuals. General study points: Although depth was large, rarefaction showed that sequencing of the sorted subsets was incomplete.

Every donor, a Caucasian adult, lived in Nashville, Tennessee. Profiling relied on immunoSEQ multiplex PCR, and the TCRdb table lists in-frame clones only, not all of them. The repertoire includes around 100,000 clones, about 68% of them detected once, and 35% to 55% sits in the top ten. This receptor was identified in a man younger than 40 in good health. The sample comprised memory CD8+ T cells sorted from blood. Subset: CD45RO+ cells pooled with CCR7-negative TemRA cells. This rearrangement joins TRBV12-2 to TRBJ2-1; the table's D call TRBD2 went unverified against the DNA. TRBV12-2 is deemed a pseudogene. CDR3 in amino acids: CASRLVASGRADEQFF. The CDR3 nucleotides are TGTGCAAGTCGCTTAGTGGCTAGCGGGAGGGCCGATGAGCAGTTCTTC.